There are many counts of the clone carrying this T cell receptor beta chain. Its antigen is unknown. These data originate in a study of human T cells and chemical hapten exposure. Study-level background: All patients underwent weekly scalp dosing with diphenylcyclopropenone for the full approximately 25-week study. The upper back received 0.01% DPC by patch testing, with results read at 6 days. Study-wide findings and caveats: TCRs exceeding 1 in 1000 frequency stayed unchanged with DPC sensitization. A positive correlation with patch test score was shown by PT1 expanded TCR counts.

The V gene lost 6 bases and the J gene lost 9 bases, with 18 bases spanning the gap. The CDR3 extends over 14 amino acids. In TCRdb, the RACE reads were re-called with MiXCR into one record per CDR3 protein. This table has about 380,000 distinct CDR3 sequences, 4% to 6% appearing once. Time point of the sample: pre-sensitization, week 0. The treatment denotes: therapeutic diphenylcyclopropenone sensitization with weekly scalp DPC. Sequencing was performed on whole blood, taken in connection with sensitization to the hapten diphenylcyclopropenone (DPC). The source of this sequence is a woman aged 45-65 years with alopecia areata. Some clones in this sample may be carry-over from other donors' samples. The chain combines TRBV12-3 or TRBV12-4 with TRBJ1-5; D is perhaps TRBD1 (6 bases). For the CDR3, the DNA is TGTGCCAGCAGCTCCCTCCAGGGAGGGGGGCCCCAGCATTTT. It specifies CASSSLQGGGPQHF.